Below are 15 T cell receptor beta chains sequenced from a single sample in a study of blood T cell repertoires in COVID-19. The assay was immunoSEQ multiplex PCR, and TCRdb's table has in-frame clones only and misses some. Of about 110,000 clones in the sample, around 90% are singletons; the top ten hold about 3.5%. The sample comprised peripheral blood. The source is a woman aged 45 to 65 with acute or convalescent COVID-19.

This chain uses TRBV20-1 with TRBJ2-3, with D possibly TRBD2 on 5 matching bases. Looked up from germline, CDR1 is DFQATT and CDR2 is SNEGSKA (reference sequence). The CDR3 has 13 residues. Trimming removed 3 bases from V and 6 bases from J, with 13 bases in between. The CDR3, as DNA: TGCAGTGCTAGTGTTCGGGATAAGGATACGCAGTATTTT. Translated, it gives CSASVRDKDTQYF.

The chain is built from TRBV10-3 and TRBJ1-1, with 7 nucleotides matching TRBD1. V gave up 6 bases and J gave up 1 base; unmatched junction bases: 8. The V gene's germline CDR1 is ENHRY and CDR2 SYGVKD. The CDR3 is 15 residues long. CDR3: CAIRTRQGKNTEAFF. CDR3 bases: TGTGCCATCAGGACACGACAGGGAAAGAACACTGAAGCTTTCTTT.

This chain links TRBV7-8 with TRBJ1-2, with a weak D call TRBD1 (5 bases). Per the germline V gene, CDR1 is SGHVS and CDR2 is FQNEAQ. CDR3 length: 13 residues. The germline V and J ends were trimmed by 2 bases and 6 bases, with 10 bases remaining between them. In DNA form, the CDR3 reads TGTGCCAGCAGCTTAATAGGGGAAAATGGCTACACCTTC. This codes for CASSLIGENGYTF.

This clone showed up just a few times. The CDR3 bases are TGCGCCAGCAGCTTGGCCCTACAGGGAGCTAATGAAAAACTGTTTTTT. It is translated as CASSLALQGANEKLFF. The V call is TRBV5-1, the J call TRBJ1-4, with a possible D match to TRBD1 (6 bases). CDR3 length: 16 amino acids. Germline assignment: CDR1 SGHRS and CDR2 YFSETQ. Trimming took 0 bases from V and 3 from J, leaving 12 bases between them.

The chain employs TRBV5-1 and TRBJ1-3; D ambiguous. The CDR3 is 16 residues long. Trimming cost V 0 bases and J 0 bases, with 10 bases left between them. CDR1 is SGHRS and CDR2 is YFSETQ in the germline V gene. CDR3 bases: TGCGCCAGCAGCTTGGGGCAAGCGAGCTCTGGAAACACCATATATTTT. This codes for CASSLGQASSGNTIYF.

This clone occurred a few times. The V call is TRBV27, the J call TRBJ1-5; 7 nucleotides align to TRBD1. Germline V gene data show CDR1 as MNHEY and CDR2 as SMNVEV (reference sequence). The CDR3 is 16 residues long. Trimming removed 6 bases from V and 1 base from J; junction bases left unmatched: 9. The CDR3 spells CASRMGSGGSNQPQHF. In DNA form, the CDR3 reads TGTGCCAGCAGGATGGGGTCAGGGGGGAGCAATCAGCCCCAGCATTTT.

This chain uses TRBV29-1 with TRBJ2-1, with TRBD1 matching 11 bases. The germline gives CDR1 SQVTM, CDR2 ANQGSEA. The V gene end was trimmed by 4 bases and the J gene end by 7 bases; junction bases not matched to a gene: 6. This CDR3 contains 14 residues. The DNA of the CDR3 is TGCAGCGTTGCCGTTGGGACAGGGGGAAATGAGCAGTTCTTC. Translated: CSVAVGTGGNEQFF.

This clone appeared a single time. V and J are TRBV5-1 and TRBJ1-4; D possibly corresponds to TRBD1 (5 bases). The CDR3 length is 15 residues. Per germline, CDR1 SGHRS and CDR2 YFSETQ. V shed 3 bases and J shed 3 bases, with 12 bases lying between them. Here the CDR3 DNA reads TGCGCCAGCAGCTCGCGGGACGGGGCTAATGAAAAACTGTTTTTT. Translating it yields CASSSRDGANEKLFF.

V gene TRBV7-9 combines with J gene TRBJ2-2; tentative D call: TRBD2 (5 bases). The CDR3 length is 15 residues. V was cut by 4 bases and J by 5 bases, with 14 bases left in between. Per the germline V gene, CDR1 is SEHNR and CDR2 is FQNEAQ (reference sequence). The CDR3 DNA is TGTGCCAGCAGCTCAGGTCAAGCGGTTACCGGGGAGCTGTTTTTT. It codes for CASSSGQAVTGELFF.

V gene TRBV7-9 combines with J gene TRBJ2-2; no firm D call. The V end was cut by 5 bases, the J end by 5 bases, with 6 bases between. This CDR3 contains 12 residues. Germline CDR1 and CDR2: SEHNR and FQNEAQ (reference sequence). For the CDR3, the DNA is TGTGCCAGCAGCCAACAGACCGGGGAGCTGTTTTTT. Amino acids: CASSQQTGELFF.

The V and J genes are TRBV19 and TRBJ1-3, with D tentatively TRBD1 (5 bases). From germline, CDR1 is LNHDA and CDR2 SQIVND (reference sequence). This CDR3 is built from 15 residues. The V gene lost 3 bases and the J gene lost 0 bases, with 9 bases spanning the gap. This chain's CDR3 is CASSMDTSSGNTIYF. The CDR3 nucleotides are TGTGCCAGTAGTATGGACACCTCCTCTGGAAACACCATATATTTT.

The genes are TRBV20-1 and TRBJ2-5, with no clear D. The germline gives CDR1 DFQATT, CDR2 SNEGSKA (reference sequence). Trimming took 3 bases from V and 5 from J, leaving 10 bases between them. This CDR3 has 12 residues. CDR3 region: CSASEFGETQYF. In DNA, the CDR3 is TGCAGTGCTAGTGAGTTCGGGGAGACCCAGTACTTC.

The chain recombines TRBV6-5 with TRBJ2-2, with TRBD1 as a possible D gene (5 bases). From germline, CDR1 is MNHEY and CDR2 SVGAGI. V lost 4 bases, J lost 5 bases, and 14 bases lay in between. The CDR3 spans 15 residues. The CDR3 sequence is CASSFRGSRTGELFF. The CDR3, as DNA: TGTGCCAGCAGTTTTAGGGGATCAAGAACCGGGGAGCTGTTTTTT.

V is TRBV5-1 and J is TRBJ1-2; TRBD1 matches 7 bases. The CDR3 is 15 residues long. The V gene end was trimmed by 4 bases and the J gene end by 3 bases; junction bases not matched to a gene: 9. Germline assignment: CDR1 SGHRS and CDR2 YFSETQ. CDR3 sequence: CASSARQGWDYGYTF. CDR3 DNA sequence: TGCGCCAGCAGCGCCAGACAGGGTTGGGACTATGGCTACACCTTC. The entire variable domain, with the rest obtained from reference TRBV5-1 and TRBJ1-2, is as follows: KAGVTQTPRYLIKTRGQQVTLSCSPISGHRSVSWYQQTPGQGLQFLFEYFSETQRNKGNFPGRFSGRQFSNSRSEMNVSTLELGDSALYLCASSARQGWDYGYTFGSGTRLTVV.

This clone was picked up one time. V is TRBV10-1 and J is TRBJ2-7; 9 bases agree with TRBD1. Germline values: CDR1 WNHNN, CDR2 SYGVQD (reference sequence). Germline trimming cut 7 bases from V and 3 bases from J; bases unmatched to any gene: 16. This CDR3 region has 17 residues. The CDR3 nucleotides read TGCGCCAGCACCGGCCTGCCCCGGGACAGGGCAATCTACGAGCAGTACTTC. Its protein is CASTGLPRDRAIYEQYF.